This TCR beta chain was recovered during a study of T cells after yellow fever vaccination. Using its own MiXCR run on the 5' RACE reads, TCRdb lists one record per CDR3 protein. The sample yields about 550,000 distinct CDR3 sequences, roughly 21% seen once. The material sequenced was PBMCs, taken 15 days after the yellow fever booster vaccination. The receptor's source is a man younger than 45 who received the YFV17D yellow fever vaccine.

The CDR3 DNA is TGTGCCAGCAGGGGGGTGGGACTTTTGGGCACTGAAGCTTTCTTT. It encodes CASRGVGLLGTEAFF. This rearrangement joins TRBV7-2 to TRBJ1-1; D may be TRBD1 (5 bases). CDR1 is SGHTA, CDR2 FQGNSA, per germline. The CDR3 contains 15 residues. V gave up 6 bases and J gave up 4 bases, with 18 bases separating them.